Each of the 21 T cell receptor beta chains below was sequenced from the same sample in a study of breast tumors, draining lymph nodes, adjacent tissues. Axillary draining lymph nodes of breast cancer patients supplied the node samples. TCRdb re-derived calls from the multiplex PCR reads in MiXCR, one entry per CDR3 protein. The profile covers 140,000 or so distinct CDR3 sequences, with 32% appearing a single time and around 2.5% taken by the ten largest. Sequenced input: axillary lymph node tissue. These TCRs come from a female donor with breast cancer. Some clones in this sample may be carry-over from other donors' samples.

This clonotype was observed at least ten times. The chain carries TRBV10-2 and TRBJ2-1, with D maybe TRBD2 (7 bases). CDR1 is WSHSY and CDR2 is SAAADI in the germline V gene. V lost 8 bases to trimming and J lost 3 bases, with 20 bases between them. The CDR3 is 16 residues long. The CDR3 reads CASYTGGGVGYNEQFF. The CDR3 nucleotides are TGCGCCAGCTACACTGGAGGGGGGGTGGGCTACAATGAGCAGTTCTTC.

On this clonotype itself: Being one base from a much bigger clone, this may be a read error. This chain uses TRBV6-1 with TRBJ2-2, with a possible D match to TRBD2 (6 bases). This CDR3 region has 15 residues. Trimming removed 8 bases at V and 3 bases at J, with 16 bases between. CDR1 and CDR2 (germline): MNHNS, SASEGT. DNA for the CDR3: TGTGCCAGCTATCCGACTAGTAGTTACACCGGGGAGCTGTTTTTT. Amino acids: CASYPTSSYTGELFF.

The CDR3 coding sequence is TGTGCCAGCAGCTTAACAGGCAATCCCACTGAAGCTTTCTTT. As protein: CASSLTGNPTEAFF. This chain uses TRBV7-3 with TRBJ1-1; the D is unclear. V lost 0 bases, J lost 4 bases, and 9 bases lay in between. The CDR3 is 14 amino acids. Per germline, CDR1 SGHTA and CDR2 FQGTGA.

Concerning this clonotype: One end of the junction is discordant with germline, which a read error may explain. The chain joins TRBV12-3 or TRBV12-4 to TRBJ1-2; unclear D gene. The CDR3 length is 12 residues. The CDR3: CASSFDGYGYIF. The CDR3 DNA follows: TGTGCCAGCAGTTTCGATGGGTATGGCTACATCTTC.

This clonotype was detected a few times. The chain links TRBV19 to TRBJ1-1; D gene unclear. V dropped 3 bases and J dropped 0 bases, with 5 bases sitting between them. The germline V gene encodes CDR1 LNHDA and CDR2 SQIVND (reference sequence). The CDR3 loop spans 13 amino acids. Here the CDR3 reads CASSIRVNTEAFF. In DNA, the CDR3 is TGTGCCAGTAGTATTCGAGTGAACACTGAAGCTTTCTTT.

The genes are TRBV2 and TRBJ1-2; D ambiguous. The V gene's germline CDR1 is SNHLY and CDR2 FYNNEI. The CDR3 is 14 amino acids. V was shortened by 7 bases and J by 6 bases, with 18 bases between the two germline ends. Here the CDR3 DNA reads TGTGCCAGCACCTATGAGTGGGGAAGGGATGGCTACACCTTC. Translation: CASTYEWGRDGYTF.

This clonotype was observed many times. The chain couples TRBV6-1 to TRBJ2-7, with D unclear. The CDR3 length is 12 residues. Germline V lookup: CDR1 MNHNS, CDR2 SASEGT. V was trimmed by 1 base and J by 10 bases, leaving 11 bases between them. The CDR3 loop reads CASSEGVPLQYV. CDR3 DNA sequence: TGTGCCAGCAGTGAAGGAGTGCCCCTCCAGTACGTC.

In its sample, this clonotype was seen many times. The V and J genes are TRBV4-1 and TRBJ2-3, with 12 bases identical to TRBD2. The CDR3 totals 20 residues. V shed 3 bases, J shed 6 bases, and the junction held 19 bases outside the gene matches. Germline lookup yields CDR1 MGHRA and CDR2 YSYEKL. CDR3 amino acids: CASSQNRLAGASRVADTQYF. Written as DNA, the CDR3 is TGCGCCAGCAGCCAGAACCGACTAGCGGGGGCGAGCAGGGTGGCGGATACGCAGTATTTT.

This chain uses TRBV29-1 with TRBJ2-1, with TRBD2 identical over 9 bases. The CDR3 has 14 amino acids. V trimming: 4 bases; J trimming: 8 bases; junction bases outside the gene matches: 9. Germline-derived CDR1 and CDR2 are SQVTM and ANQGSEA. Here the CDR3 DNA reads TGCAGCGTTGTATCCGCGGGAGGGATCCATGAGCAGTTCTTC. Protein sequence: CSVVSAGGIHEQFF.

This clonotype was detected once. The chain is built from TRBV11-2 and TRBJ2-7; tentatively, D is TRBD1 or TRBD2 (6 bases each). Germline values: CDR1 SGHAT, CDR2 FQNNGV. CDR3 size: 21 residues. Trimming cost V 5 bases and J 1 base, with 33 bases left between them. This chain's CDR3 is CASSPRGVLEGNGSESYEQYF. The CDR3 nucleotides are TGTGCCAGCAGCCCAAGGGGGGTCCTAGAGGGAAATGGTAGTGAGTCCTACGAGCAGTACTTC.

This clonotype was seen repeatedly, ten times or more. The V gene is TRBV15, the J gene TRBJ2-7; TRBD2 agrees at 7 bases. This CDR3 region has 15 residues. CDR1 is LNHNV, CDR2 YYDKDF, per germline (reference sequence). V gave up 3 bases and J gave up 0 bases; unmatched junction bases: 5. CDR3 DNA sequence: TGTGCCACCAGCAGTGGGCGGGGGTTCTCCTACGAGCAGTACTTC. Amino acid sequence: CATSSGRGFSYEQYF.

The J gene is TRBJ2-7, the V gene TRBV5-4; 14 bases fit TRBD2. V trimming: 4 bases; J trimming: 4 bases; junction bases outside the gene matches: 7. This CDR3 region has 16 residues. In germline, CDR1 is SGHNT, CDR2 YYREEE (reference sequence). The CDR3, as DNA: TGTGCCAGCAGCGTTGGGACTAGCGGGAGTAGATACGAGCAGTACTTC. It codes for CASSVGTSGSRYEQYF.

This clonotype showed up many times. The chain has TRBV20-1 and TRBJ1-3, with D possibly matching TRBD1 (5 bases). CDR1 is DFQATT and CDR2 is SNEGSKA in the germline V gene (reference sequence). Trimming left V 3 bases short and J 0 bases short, with 12 bases between. There are 15 residues in the CDR3. CDR3 loop: CSARTAKNSGNTIYF. The DNA of the CDR3 is TGCAGTGCTAGGACAGCTAAAAACTCTGGAAACACCATATATTTT.

This clonotype has at least ten counts. V is TRBV18 and J is TRBJ2-3; 12 bases map to TRBD1. Per germline, CDR1 KGHSH and CDR2 LQKENI. The CDR3 runs to 15 residues. V trimming: 0 bases; J trimming: 6 bases; junction bases outside the gene matches: 1. The CDR3, as DNA: TGTGCCAGCTCACCACCGGGACAGGGGGCGGATACGCAGTATTTT. Amino acids: CASSPPGQGADTQYF.

As to this clonotype: A read error may explain this, as a much larger clone is one base away. The CDR3 end shows no conserved phenylalanine or tryptophan, and so a read error is likely. The chain joins TRBV3-1 to TRBJ2-1, with TRBD2 as a possible D gene (6 bases). There are 14 residues in the CDR3. Germline values: CDR1 LGHDT, CDR2 YNNKEL (reference sequence). V was clipped by 3 bases and J by 7 bases, with 13 bases between them. DNA of the CDR3: TGTGCCAGCAGCCAGGAAGGAGGGTCGAATGAGCAGTTCCTC. Its translation: CASSQEGGSNEQFL.

This clonotype was picked up many times. The genes are TRBV20-1 and TRBJ2-7; D might be TRBD1 (5 bases). Germline V gene sequence: CDR1 DFQATT, CDR2 SNEGSKA (reference sequence). The CDR3 loop spans 13 amino acids. Trimming removed 6 bases from V and 2 bases from J, with 14 bases in between. CDR3 coding DNA: TGCAGTGCAACAGGCGCAGGGCCCTACGAGCAGTACTTC. This translates into CSATGAGPYEQYF.

As for this clonotype: A much larger clone lies one base from this, so it may be a read error. The rearrangement joins TRBV7-9 to TRBJ1-6, with 9 bases matching TRBD1. This CDR3 has 16 residues. Germline V gives CDR1 SEHNR, CDR2 FQNEAQ (reference sequence). CDR3 bases: TGTGCCGGCAGCTTAGCCGGGACAGGGCGTAATTCACCCCTCCGCTTT. This gives the protein CAGSLAGTGRNSPLRF.

The sample holds many counts of this clonotype. This chain links TRBV6-5 with TRBJ2-7; TRBD2 is a possible D gene (5 bases). V dropped 2 bases and J dropped 0 bases, with 8 bases sitting between them. The CDR3 runs 14 residues. Germline V gene sequence: CDR1 MNHEY, CDR2 SVGAGI. The CDR3 DNA is TGTGCCAGCAGTTACCGGGAAGGCTCCTACGAGCAGTACGTC. It codes for CASSYREGSYEQYV.

This clonotype was found once. CDR3 loop: CASSFGTGGPRYEQYV. DNA for the CDR3: TGCGCCAGCAGCTTCGGGACAGGGGGTCCCCGATACGAGCAGTACGTC. The chain uses TRBV5-1 and TRBJ2-7; TRBD1 aligns across 11 bases. The germline CDR1 and CDR2 sequences are SGHRS and YFSETQ. This CDR3 is 16 amino acids long. With V trimmed by 2 bases and J by 4 bases, 8 bases remained unmatched.

The rearrangement links TRBV6-2 or TRBV6-3 to TRBJ2-3; 14 bases align to TRBD2. CDR1 is MNHEY, CDR2 SVGEGT, per germline. CDR3 length equals 17 residues. Germline trimming cut 6 bases from V and 5 bases from J; bases unmatched to any gene: 10. The CDR3 nucleotides are TGTGCCAGCAGATACCCGACTAGCGGGGGGGCCGAAGATACGCAGTATTTT. This codes for CASRYPTSGGAEDTQYF.

This clonotype has at least ten counts. The V gene is TRBV7-8, the J gene TRBJ2-5; possibly TRBD1 for D (6 bases). V lost 5 bases and J lost 2, with 9 bases in between. CDR3 length: 13 residues. Germline assignment: CDR1 SGHVS and CDR2 FQNEAQ. CDR3: CASSRDTQETQYF. The CDR3 DNA is TGTGCCAGCAGCCGGGACACTCAAGAGACCCAGTACTTC.